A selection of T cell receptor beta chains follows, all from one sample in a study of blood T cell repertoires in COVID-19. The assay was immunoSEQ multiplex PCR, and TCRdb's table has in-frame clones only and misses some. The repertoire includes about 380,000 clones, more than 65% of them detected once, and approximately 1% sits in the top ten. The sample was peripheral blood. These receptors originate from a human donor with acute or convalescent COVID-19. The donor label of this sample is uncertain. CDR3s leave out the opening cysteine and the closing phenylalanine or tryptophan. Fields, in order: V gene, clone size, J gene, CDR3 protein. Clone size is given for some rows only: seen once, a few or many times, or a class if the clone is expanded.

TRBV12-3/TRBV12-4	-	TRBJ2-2	ATGKDITGELF
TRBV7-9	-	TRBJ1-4	ASSPGGWEKATNEKLF
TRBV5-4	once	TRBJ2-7	ASSLGTSGATYEQY
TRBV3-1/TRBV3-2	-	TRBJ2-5	ASSQALAGVETQY
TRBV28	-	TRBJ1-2	ASSLTRGLSGYT
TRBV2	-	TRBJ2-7	ASSPLTGESYEQY
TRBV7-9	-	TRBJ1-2	ASSPLRGTVVDGYT
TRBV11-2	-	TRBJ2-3	ASSSYRGGLKDTQY
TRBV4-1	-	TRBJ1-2	ASSPRAGFYYGYT
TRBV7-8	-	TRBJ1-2	ASTLLDRSANYGYT
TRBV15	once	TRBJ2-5	ATRTGASLGTQY
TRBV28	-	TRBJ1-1	ASSLAYRGYRRETEAF
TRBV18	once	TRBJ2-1	ASSSGLAGYNEQF
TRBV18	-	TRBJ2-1	ASSPASGISYNEQF
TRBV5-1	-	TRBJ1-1	ASSSRADGNTEAF
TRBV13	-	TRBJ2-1	ASKLAGGYNEQF
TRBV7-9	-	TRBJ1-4	ASSLAATGQKLF
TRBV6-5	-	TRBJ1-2	ASTRRGGSVYGYT